These 9 T cell receptor beta chains came from one sample sequenced in a study of shared clonotypes between healthy human individuals. Naive CD8 cells, CD45RO-negative and positively selected for CCR7, excluded terminally differentiated effector memory CD45RA+ cells. Clones were sequenced by immunoSEQ multiplex PCR, and TCRdb holds only the in-frame ones, with some missing. The table lists about 2 million clones, approximately 94% of them singletons. What was sequenced was naive CD8+ T cells sorted from blood. These receptors all stem from a young man in good health.

This chain uses TRBV7-9 with TRBJ2-2; maybe TRBD1 (6 bases). This CDR3 comprises 16 residues. In germline, CDR1 is SEHNR, CDR2 FQNEAQ (reference sequence). The germline V and J ends were trimmed by 1 base and 3 bases, with 12 bases remaining between them. CDR3: CASSLVQGPDTGELFF. The CDR3, as DNA: TGTGCCAGCAGCTTAGTACAGGGCCCCGACACCGGGGAGCTGTTTTTT.

V and J are TRBV27 and TRBJ2-3; 7 bases are a match to TRBD1. CDR3 size: 15 residues. Germline CDR1 is MNHEY and CDR2 is SMNVEV (reference sequence). Trimming cost V 6 bases and J 4 bases; bases outside gene matches: 10. CDR3 nucleotides: TGTGCCAGCAGACTGTGGACAGGCCTTCCAGATACGCAGTATTTT. As protein: CASRLWTGLPDTQYF.

The chain employs TRBV19 and TRBJ1-4; D call uncertain. This CDR3 has 14 amino acids. In germline, CDR1 is LNHDA, CDR2 SQIVND (reference sequence). Between the trimmed V and J ends, which lost 3 bases and 6 bases, there was a span of 11 bases. The CDR3 coding sequence is TGTGCCAGTAGTATCTCTAATCGGCATGAAAAACTGTTTTTT. Residues: CASSISNRHEKLFF.

The V call is TRBV6-5, the J call TRBJ2-7; weak D call: TRBD2 (5 bases). The CDR3 is made up of 14 amino acids. The V end lost 8 bases, the J end lost 0 bases, and 14 bases lay between the germline ends. The germline gives CDR1 MNHEY, CDR2 SVGAGI. The CDR3 here is CASSGNSFSYEQYF. CDR3 sequence (DNA): TGTGCCAGCTCGGGGAACAGTTTCTCCTACGAGCAGTACTTC.

The chain has TRBV5-6 and TRBJ1-3; D not resolved. V dropped 2 bases and J dropped 0 bases, with 9 bases sitting between them. The CDR3 is 15 residues long. Germline-derived CDR1 and CDR2 are SGHDT and YYEEEE. The CDR3 nucleotides are TGTGCCAGCAGCTTTGGGGTAAACTCTGGAAACACCATATATTTT. This codes for CASSFGVNSGNTIYF.

This clone showed up just once. This rearrangement joins TRBV5-4 to TRBJ2-3; 11 nucleotides line up with TRBD2. V was pared by 1 base and J by 1 base, with 2 bases of the junction left unmatched. Germline V gene sequence: CDR1 SGHNT, CDR2 YYREEE (reference sequence). The CDR3 sequence is 16 residues long. CDR3 amino acids: CASSLTSGGRTDTQYF. For the CDR3, the DNA is TGTGCCAGCAGCTTGACTAGCGGGGGCCGCACAGATACGCAGTATTTT.

The gene calls are TRBV4-1 and TRBJ2-6; D unclear. CDR1 is MGHRA, CDR2 YSYEKL, per germline. The CDR3 runs 16 residues. V shed 0 bases and J shed 0 bases, with 6 bases lying between them. The CDR3 region is CASSQEPFSGANVLTF. The DNA for the CDR3 is TGCGCCAGCAGCCAAGAACCGTTCTCTGGGGCCAACGTCCTGACTTTC.

J is TRBJ2-5 and V is TRBV5-6; no clear D. The V gene's germline CDR1 is SGHDT and CDR2 YYEEEE. Trimming removed 0 bases at V and 1 base at J, with 7 bases between. The CDR3 is made up of 14 amino acids. CDR3 region: CASSLGGLQETQYF. The CDR3 region has the DNA TGTGCCAGCAGCTTGGGCGGCCTCCAAGAGACCCAGTACTTC. The whole variable domain, remainder taken from reference TRBV5-6 and TRBJ2-5, is DAGVTQSPTHLIKTRGQQVTLRCSPKSGHDTVSWYQQALGQGPQFIFQYYEEEERQRGNFPDRFSGHQFPNYSSELNVNALLLGDSALYLCASSLGGLQETQYFGPGTRLLVL.

The J gene is TRBJ2-5, the V gene TRBV11-3; 8 bases map to TRBD1. The V gene end was trimmed by 4 bases and the J gene end by 3 bases; junction bases not matched to a gene: 7. Germline V CDR1 and CDR2: SGHNT, YENEEA. The CDR3 consists of 15 residues. The CDR3 DNA follows: TGTGCCAGCAGCTCCAGAGGACAGGGTAAAGAGACCCAGTACTTC. Translated: CASSSRGQGKETQYF. Filled out from reference TRBV11-3 and TRBJ2-5, the complete variable domain reads EAGVVQSPRYKIIEKKQPVAFWCNPISGHNTLYWYLQNLGQGPELLIRYENEEAVDDSQLPKDRFSAERLKGVDSTLKIQPAELGDSAVYLCASSSRGQGKETQYFGPGTRLLVL.